The rows below give T cell receptor beta chains drawn from one sample of a study of T cells after yellow fever vaccination. TCRdb re-derived calls from the 5' RACE reads in MiXCR, one entry per CDR3 protein. The table has approximately 260,000 distinct CDR3 sequences, approximately 12% seen once. The sample consisted of CD4+ T cells sorted from PBMCs, taken 45 days after the yellow fever booster vaccination. All receptors come from a man aged 30 to 39 who received the YFV17D yellow fever vaccine. Both conserved end residues are part of each CDR3. D genes are given only for firm matches. Clone size is not always given. Where it is, it says once, few, many or a class for expanded clones.

clone_size j_call d_call v_call cdr3_nt cdr3_aa
many TRBJ2-2 - TRBV5-1 TGCGCCAGCAGCTTGTTAGTTAACACCGGGGAGCTGTTTTTT CASSLLVNTGELFF
- TRBJ2-3 TRBD2 TRBV3-1 TGTGCCAGCAGCCAGGAGGGGGGGACTAGCGGGAGGGTCAATACGCAGTATTTT CASSQEGGTSGRVNTQYF
- TRBJ2-1 TRBD2 TRBV20-1 TGCAGTGCTAGACCTTCGACTAGCGGGAGGGCGGGTGAGCAGTTCTTC CSARPSTSGRAGEQFF
few TRBJ2-2 - TRBV7-2 TGTGCCAGGAGGACCAGGGGGGGATCCGGGGAGCTGTTTTTT CARRTRGGSGELFF
many TRBJ1-1 TRBD1 TRBV30 TGTGCCTGGAGTGTACGACAGGGGGCACGGAACACTGAAGCTTTCTTT CAWSVRQGARNTEAFF
few TRBJ2-3 - TRBV29-1 TGCAGCGTCAGTATATCAAATACGCAGTATTTT CSVSISNTQYF
- TRBJ2-2 TRBD1 TRBV7-3 TGTGCCAGCAGCTCACAGGGGTTGGACGGGGAGCTGTTTTTT CASSSQGLDGELFF
- TRBJ2-5 - TRBV6-5 TGTGCCAGCAGCTCTATGAAGACCCAGTACTTC CASSSMKTQYF
many TRBJ2-3 TRBD2 TRBV12-3/TRBV12-4 TGTGCCAGCAGTTTTGGAGGCGGGAGCGATACGCAGTATTTT CASSFGGGSDTQYF
- TRBJ2-5 - TRBV12-3/TRBV12-4 TGTGACAGCAGTTTATTTCCCAGGAGGGAGACCCAGTACTTC CDSSLFPRRETQYF
- TRBJ2-2 TRBD2 TRBV5-3 TGTGCCAGGGGACGGGGGGGGACCGGGGAGCTGTTTTTT CARGRGGTGELFF
few TRBJ1-5 TRBD1 TRBV20-1 TGCAGTGCTCGAGGGGGACAGGGCTATCAGCCCCAGCATTTT CSARGGQGYQPQHF
- TRBJ2-5 TRBD1 TRBV7-9 TGTGCCAGCAGCTTACCAGGGGGCATCGAGACCCAGTACTTC CASSLPGGIETQYF
- TRBJ2-2 - TRBV7-2 TGTGCCAGCAGCTTATACAGTTTCACCGGGGAGCTGTTTTTT CASSLYSFTGELFF
few TRBJ1-1 TRBD1 TRBV12-3/TRBV12-4 TGTGCCAGCACTTTGGACAGGGGCACTGAAGCTTTCTTT CASTLDRGTEAFF
- TRBJ2-5 - TRBV5-1 TGCGCCAGCAGCTTGGCTCAGGGGTCTCTTGAGACCCAGTACTTC CASSLAQGSLETQYF
few TRBJ2-7 TRBD2 TRBV18 TGTGCCAGCTCACCACCCGGCGGGAGCATCAACGAGCAGTACTTC CASSPPGGSINEQYF
few TRBJ2-1 TRBD1 TRBV7-2 TGTGCCAGCAGCTTAGCGCGGACAGGGCCGAATGAGCAGTTCTTC CASSLARTGPNEQFF
many TRBJ1-5 - TRBV12-3/TRBV12-4 TGCGCCAGCAGCCTGACAGGAGGGAATCAGCCCCAGCATTTT CASSLTGGNQPQHF
few TRBJ2-3 - TRBV6-5 TGTGCCAGCAGTTACGCCTGGGGGACGAGCACAGATACGCAGTATTTT CASSYAWGTSTDTQYF
few TRBJ2-5 - TRBV29-1 TGCAGCGTTGTTGGAGCAGGAGGGGAGACCCAGTACTTC CSVVGAGGETQYF
many TRBJ2-5 - TRBV20-1 TGCAGTGCTCCCAGGTTCGGGGAGAGAGAGACCCAGTACTTC CSAPRFGERETQYF
few TRBJ1-6 - TRBV7-2 TGTGCCAGCAGCTTAGGCAGGGATGGTTCACCCCTCCACTTT CASSLGRDGSPLHF
- TRBJ2-1 TRBD2 TRBV7-2 TGTGCCAGCAGCCCACGTAGACTAGCGGGTACCAATGAGCAGTTCTTC CASSPRRLAGTNEQFF
few TRBJ1-2 TRBD1 TRBV10-3 TGTGCCATCAGTACCCCAGAAAGGGTGACAGGGGCGGGCTACACCTTC CAISTPERVTGAGYTF
few TRBJ2-1 - TRBV5-1 TGCGCCAGCAGCTTGGAAGGTATTTACAATGAGCAGTTCTTC CASSLEGIYNEQFF
- TRBJ2-7 - TRBV20-1 TGCAGTGCCACCGAAACCTACGAGCAGTACTTC CSATETYEQYF
few TRBJ1-1 TRBD1 TRBV20-1 TGCAGTGCCGGACAGGGGAGAGGGAACACTGAAGCTTTCTTT CSAGQGRGNTEAFF
many TRBJ1-5 - TRBV20-1 TGCAGTGCTTATGGGGTTGGTATGTGGGGTCAGCCCCAGCATTTT CSAYGVGMWGQPQHF
few TRBJ2-7 TRBD2 TRBV12-3/TRBV12-4 TGTGCCAGCAGTTTGAGGGCCGGGAGGGAGCAGTACTTC CASSLRAGREQYF
few TRBJ2-7 TRBD1 TRBV28 TGTGCCAGCAGTCAAGGGACAGGGGGTTCGTCCTACGAGCAGTACTTC CASSQGTGGSSYEQYF
- TRBJ2-3 TRBD1 TRBV10-3 TGTGCCATCAGTGGAACAGGGGCCCTCGGTACGCAGTATTTT CAISGTGALGTQYF
- TRBJ2-3 - TRBV9 TGTGCCAGCAGCGTAAGGACTACCGGCACAGATACGCAGTATTTT CASSVRTTGTDTQYF
- TRBJ2-1 TRBD2 TRBV5-5 TGTGCCAGCAGCTTGGCCCAGACTAGCGGCAATGAGCAGTTCTTC CASSLAQTSGNEQFF
- TRBJ1-1 - TRBV29-1 TGCAGCGTCTCCTTCCGGGGGGGGAAGAACACTGAAGCTTTCTTT CSVSFRGGKNTEAFF
- TRBJ1-1 - TRBV12-3/TRBV12-4 TGTGCCAGCGCCCGGAACTCGGCGAACACTGAAGCTTTCTTT CASARNSANTEAFF
- TRBJ2-3 - TRBV29-1 TGCAGCGTTGATGGCGGAGGAGATACGCAGTATTTT CSVDGGGDTQYF
- TRBJ2-1 - TRBV7-2 TGTGCCAGCAGCTCGACCTACAAGCAGTTCTTC CASSSTYKQFF
few TRBJ2-1 - TRBV14 TGTGCCAGCAGCCCTTTCAAGGGGGGGACAGACTCCTACAATGAGCAGTTCTTC CASSPFKGGTDSYNEQFF
- TRBJ2-1 - TRBV10-3 TGTGCCATCAATTTAGCAGGATTAAACAATGAGCAGTTCTTC CAINLAGLNNEQFF
- TRBJ2-4 TRBD1 TRBV28 TGTGCCAGCAGTTTCCGAGGGGGCGCGTACATTCAGTACTTC CASSFRGGAYIQYF
- TRBJ1-5 - TRBV6-1 TGTGCCAGCACATTACAGTACAGCAATCAGCCCCAGCATTTT CASTLQYSNQPQHF
few TRBJ2-2 - TRBV29-1 TGCAGCGTATCCAGGGGGGACACCGGGGAGCTGTTTTTT CSVSRGDTGELFF
many TRBJ2-5 - TRBV7-2 TGTGCCAGCAGCCCTTCGGAGACCCAGTACTTC CASSPSETQYF